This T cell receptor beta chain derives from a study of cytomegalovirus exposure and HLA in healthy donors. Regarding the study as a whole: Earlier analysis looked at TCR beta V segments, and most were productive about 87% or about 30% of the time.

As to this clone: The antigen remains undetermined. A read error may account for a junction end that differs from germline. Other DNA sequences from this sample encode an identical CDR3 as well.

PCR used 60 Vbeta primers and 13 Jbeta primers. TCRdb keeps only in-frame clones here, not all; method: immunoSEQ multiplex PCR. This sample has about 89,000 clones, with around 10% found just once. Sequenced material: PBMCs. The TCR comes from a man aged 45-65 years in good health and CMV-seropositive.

The CDR3 loop is CASSLGRAENGYTF. CDR3 in DNA: TGTGCCAGCAGCTTAGGCAGGGCGGAAAATGGCTACACCTTT. The rearrangement links TRBV7-9 to TRBJ1-2, with a tentative D call TRBD1 (5 bases). This CDR3 comprises 14 residues. Per germline, CDR1 SEHNR and CDR2 FQNEAQ (reference sequence).